This TCR beta chain was recovered during a study of neoadjuvant anti-PD-1 for oral cavity cancer. Only in-frame clones appear in the TCRdb table, and some are missing; sequencing was by immunoSEQ multiplex PCR. Here the sample spans more than 10,000 clones, less than 70% being singletons. This CDR3 comprises 18 residues. V gave up 0 bases and J gave up 0 bases, with 17 bases separating them. Per the germline V gene, CDR1 is WSHSY and CDR2 is SAAADI. This clone was seen just once. This receptor was taken from a person aged 35-79 years with oral cavity squamous cell carcinoma. The material sequenced was PBMCs, taken before nivolumab (anti-PD-1) treatment. This chain links TRBV10-2 with TRBJ1-1; the D is unclear. CDR3 nucleotide sequence: TGCGCCAGCAGTGAGTCCAGGACCTCCTCAACGTTGAACACTGAAGCTTTCTTT. Translating gives CASSESRTSSTLNTEAFF.